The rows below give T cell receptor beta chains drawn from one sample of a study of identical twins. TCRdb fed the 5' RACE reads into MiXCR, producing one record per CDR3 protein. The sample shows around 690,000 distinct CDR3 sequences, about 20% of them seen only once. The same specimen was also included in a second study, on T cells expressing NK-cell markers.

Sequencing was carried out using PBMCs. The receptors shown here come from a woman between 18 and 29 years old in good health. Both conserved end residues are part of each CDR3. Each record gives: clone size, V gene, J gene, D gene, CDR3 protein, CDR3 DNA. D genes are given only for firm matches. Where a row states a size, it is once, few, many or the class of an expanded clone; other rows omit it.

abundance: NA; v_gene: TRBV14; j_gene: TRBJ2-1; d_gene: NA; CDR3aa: CASRPVQGSHEQFF; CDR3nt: TGTGCCAGCAGACCGGTACAGGGATCCCATGAGCAGTTCTTC
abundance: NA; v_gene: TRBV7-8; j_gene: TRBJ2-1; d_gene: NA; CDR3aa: CASSLPTDGYNEQFF; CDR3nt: TGTGCCAGCAGCTTACCAACAGATGGTTACAATGAGCAGTTCTTC
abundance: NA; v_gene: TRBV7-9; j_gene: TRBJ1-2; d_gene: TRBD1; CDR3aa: CASIDPKGAYGYTF; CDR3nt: TGTGCCAGCATCGACCCAAAGGGGGCATATGGCTACACCTTC
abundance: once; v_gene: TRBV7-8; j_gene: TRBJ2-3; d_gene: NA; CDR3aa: CASSFNPGHTTDTQYF; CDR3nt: TGTGCCAGCAGCTTTAACCCCGGCCACACAACCGATACGCAGTATTTT
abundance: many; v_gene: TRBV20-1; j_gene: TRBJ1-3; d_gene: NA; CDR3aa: CSATRRGSGNTIYF; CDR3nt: TGCAGTGCTACCCGCCGGGGCTCTGGAAACACCATATATTTT
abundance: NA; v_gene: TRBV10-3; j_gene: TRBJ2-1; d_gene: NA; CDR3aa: CASEARDEQFF; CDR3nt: TGTGCCTCCGAAGCTAGGGATGAGCAGTTCTTC
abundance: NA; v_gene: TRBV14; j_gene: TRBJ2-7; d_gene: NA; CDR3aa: CASSQISNEQYF; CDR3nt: TGTGCCAGCAGCCAGATAAGCAACGAGCAGTACTTC
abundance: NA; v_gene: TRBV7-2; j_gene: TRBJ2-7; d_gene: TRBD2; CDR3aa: CASSLMGGEIYEQYF; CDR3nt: TGTGCCAGCAGCTTAATGGGGGGGGAAATATACGAGCAGTACTTC
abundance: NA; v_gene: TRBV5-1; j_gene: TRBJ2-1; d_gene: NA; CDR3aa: CASGLGLQDYNEQFF; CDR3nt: TGCGCCAGCGGCTTGGGACTTCAAGACTACAATGAGCAGTTCTTC
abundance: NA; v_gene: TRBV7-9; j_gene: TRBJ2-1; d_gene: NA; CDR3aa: CASSSAGTLNNEQFF; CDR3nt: TGTGCCAGCAGCAGCGCCGGGACTCTAAACAATGAGCAGTTCTTC
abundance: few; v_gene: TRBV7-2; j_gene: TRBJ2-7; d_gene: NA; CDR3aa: CASSFLTREQYF; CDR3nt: TGTGCCAGCAGCTTTCTGACCCGGGAGCAGTACTTC
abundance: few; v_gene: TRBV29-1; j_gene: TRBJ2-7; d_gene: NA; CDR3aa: CSVGMGSYEQYF; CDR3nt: TGCAGCGTTGGAATGGGCTCCTACGAGCAGTACTTC
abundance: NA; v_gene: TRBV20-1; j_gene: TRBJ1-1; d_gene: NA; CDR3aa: CSAREPKGRVTEAFF; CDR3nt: TGCAGTGCTAGAGAACCTAAGGGTCGGGTCACTGAAGCTTTCTTT
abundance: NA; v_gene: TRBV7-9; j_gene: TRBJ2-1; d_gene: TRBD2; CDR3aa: CASGGLAGPETYNEQFF; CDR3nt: TGTGCCAGCGGGGGACTAGCGGGGCCCGAAACCTACAATGAGCAGTTCTTC
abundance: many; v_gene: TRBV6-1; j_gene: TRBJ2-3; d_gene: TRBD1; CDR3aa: CASRGQGTDTQYF; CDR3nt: TGTGCCAGCAGAGGACAGGGAACAGATACGCAGTATTTT
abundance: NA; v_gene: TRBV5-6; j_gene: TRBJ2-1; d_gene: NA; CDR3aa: CASSATRNEQFF; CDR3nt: TGTGCCAGCAGCGCGACTAGGAATGAGCAGTTCTTC
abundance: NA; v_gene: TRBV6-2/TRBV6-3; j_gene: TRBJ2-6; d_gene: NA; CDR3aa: CASSPTEPSAGANVLTF; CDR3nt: TGTGCCAGCAGCCCGACGGAGCCGTCCGCTGGGGCCAACGTCCTGACTTTC
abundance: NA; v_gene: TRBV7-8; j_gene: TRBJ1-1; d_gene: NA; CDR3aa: CASSFRTMRNTEAFF; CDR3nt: TGTGCCAGCAGCTTTAGGACAATGAGGAACACTGAAGCTTTCTTT
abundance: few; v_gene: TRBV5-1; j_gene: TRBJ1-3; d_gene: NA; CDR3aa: CASSLTPFGNTIYF; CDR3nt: TGCGCCAGCAGCCTGACCCCCTTTGGAAACACCATATATTTT
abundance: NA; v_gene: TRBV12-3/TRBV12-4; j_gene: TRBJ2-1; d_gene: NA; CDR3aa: CASSLWRGYNEQFF; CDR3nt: TGTGCCAGCAGTTTGTGGCGGGGCTACAATGAGCAGTTCTTC
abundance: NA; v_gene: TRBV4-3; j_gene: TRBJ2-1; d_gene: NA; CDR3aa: CASSQVPGQQQFF; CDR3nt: TGCGCCAGCAGCCAAGTGCCCGGACAGCAGCAGTTCTTC
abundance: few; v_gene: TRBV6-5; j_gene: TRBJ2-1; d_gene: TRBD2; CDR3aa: CASSFLAGGGNEQFF; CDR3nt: TGTGCCAGCAGTTTCCTAGCGGGAGGAGGGAATGAGCAGTTCTTC
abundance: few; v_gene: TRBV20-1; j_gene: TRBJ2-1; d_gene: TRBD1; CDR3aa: CSARSDRASSYNEQFF; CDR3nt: TGCAGTGCTAGATCCGACAGGGCGAGCTCCTACAATGAGCAGTTCTTC
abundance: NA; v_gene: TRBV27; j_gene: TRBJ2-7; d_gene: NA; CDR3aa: CASSSTWQGTYEQYF; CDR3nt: TGTGCCAGCAGTTCCACATGGCAGGGGACCTACGAGCAGTACTTC
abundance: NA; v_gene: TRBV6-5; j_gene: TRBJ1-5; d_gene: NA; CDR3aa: CASSYGTSGQPQHF; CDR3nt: TGTGCCAGCAGTTACGGGACATCGGGTCAGCCCCAGCATTTT
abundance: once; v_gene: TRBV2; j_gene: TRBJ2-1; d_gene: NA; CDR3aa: CASSFLDRSPEQFF; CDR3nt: TGTGCCAGCAGTTTCTTAGACAGGAGTCCTGAGCAGTTCTTC
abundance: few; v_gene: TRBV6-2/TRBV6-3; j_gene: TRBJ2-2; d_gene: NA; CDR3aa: CAGFVNTGELFF; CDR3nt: TGTGCCGGGTTCGTGAACACCGGGGAGCTGTTTTTT
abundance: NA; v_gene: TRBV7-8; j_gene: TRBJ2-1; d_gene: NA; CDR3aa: CASSLDRAGLNEQFF; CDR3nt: TGTGCCAGCAGCTTAGATCGGGCAGGGCTTAATGAGCAGTTCTTC
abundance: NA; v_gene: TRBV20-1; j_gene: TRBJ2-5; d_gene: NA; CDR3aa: CSAGRTPGETQYF; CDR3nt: TGCAGTGCTGGTCGGACCCCGGGGGAGACCCAGTACTTC
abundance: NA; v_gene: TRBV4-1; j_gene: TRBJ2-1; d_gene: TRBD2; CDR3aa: CASSRRLAGEGYNEQFF; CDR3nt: TGCGCCAGCAGCCGCCGACTAGCGGGAGAGGGGTACAATGAGCAGTTCTTC
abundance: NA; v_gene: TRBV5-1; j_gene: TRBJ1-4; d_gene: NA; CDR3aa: CASSLQGTNEKLFF; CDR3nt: TGCGCCAGCAGCTTACAGGGAACTAATGAAAAACTGTTTTTT
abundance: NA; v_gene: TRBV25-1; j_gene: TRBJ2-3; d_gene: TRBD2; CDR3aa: CASSELAGGPQYF; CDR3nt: TGTGCCAGCAGTGAATTAGCGGGAGGGCCGCAGTATTTT
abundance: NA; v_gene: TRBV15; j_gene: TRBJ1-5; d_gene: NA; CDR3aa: CATSRDNTEYQPQHF; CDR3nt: TGTGCCACCAGCAGAGATAATACAGAATATCAGCCCCAGCATTTT
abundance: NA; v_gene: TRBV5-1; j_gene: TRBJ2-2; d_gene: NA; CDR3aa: CASSLVDGELFF; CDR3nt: TGCGCCAGCAGCTTGGTAGACGGGGAGCTGTTTTTT
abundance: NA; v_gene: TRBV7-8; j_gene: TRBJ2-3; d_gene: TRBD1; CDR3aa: CASSHRAGGDTQYF; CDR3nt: TGTGCCAGCAGCCACCGAGCAGGGGGAGATACGCAGTATTTT
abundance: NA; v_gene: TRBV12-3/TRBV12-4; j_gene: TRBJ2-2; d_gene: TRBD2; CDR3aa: CASSLGGGDTGELFF; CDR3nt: TGTGCCAGCAGTTTAGGCGGGGGTGACACCGGGGAGCTGTTTTTT
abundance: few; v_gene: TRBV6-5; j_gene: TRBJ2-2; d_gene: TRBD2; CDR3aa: CASSYSFQGGTGELFF; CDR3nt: TGTGCCAGCAGTTACTCGTTCCAGGGAGGGACCGGGGAGCTGTTTTTT
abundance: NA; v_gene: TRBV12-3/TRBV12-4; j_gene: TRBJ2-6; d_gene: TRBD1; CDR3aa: CASRWTGLNSGANVLTF; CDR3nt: TGTGCCAGCAGGTGGACAGGCCTAAACTCTGGGGCCAACGTCCTGACTTTC
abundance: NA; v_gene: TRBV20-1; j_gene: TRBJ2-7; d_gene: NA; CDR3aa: CSAHKGGPYEQYF; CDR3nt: TGCAGTGCCCACAAAGGAGGTCCCTACGAGCAGTACTTC
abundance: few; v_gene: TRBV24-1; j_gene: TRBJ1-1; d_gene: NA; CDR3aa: CATSDLARLLISMNTEAFF; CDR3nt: TGTGCCACCAGTGATTTAGCGCGGCTGCTGATTTCGATGAACACTGAAGCTTTCTTT